This entry concerns a single TCR beta chain. What this receptor recognizes is not known. Relative to the germline gene, one junction end is altered; a read error may explain this. This specimen comes from a study of blood T cell repertoires in COVID-19 (TCRdb year 2020). Describing the broader study: Collaborator samples came from the United States, Italy and Spain and covered acute and convalescent phases of COVID-19. Where available, HLA class I and class II types were taken from metadata supplied by the sample provider and were not determined by assay-based typing. The prospective study material was composed of cDNA or gDNA derived from T cells, B-cell-depleted T cells, or PBMCs. A de-identified subject ID, COVID-19 status, age in years and sex were almost always included in the sample metadata. Subjects who had been exposed to COVID-19, were actively infected with it, or had recovered from it provided the deeply sampled blood TCRbeta repertoires that made up the dataset. The repertoires were made available in a free public database intended to serve as a resource for research on the immune response to SARS-CoV-2. The samples were drawn from the first 160 participants of the ongoing ImmuneRACE study and from over 950 subjects provided by 6 global collaborators. The study at large found these results: The quantity of clinical and demographic metadata differed by source and by participant and was supplied without curation.

The germline V gene (reference sequence) gives CDR1 as SSHAT and CDR2 as FNYEAQ. There are 13 amino acids in the CDR3, from cysteine to phenylalanine inclusive. Only CDR3 DNA remains: 39 bases, in frame from the first base. TCRbeta CDR3 regions were amplified from genomic DNA by means of the immunoSEQ Assay, a bias-controlled multiplex PCR. Concerning the study's data processing: Nucleated cell counts per sample were estimated from amplification of reference gene primers within the assay. To quantify the absolute abundance of each unique TCRbeta CDR3 rearrangement, sequence reads were collapsed and filtered. For each sample, productive Simpson clonality was calculated as the square root of Simpson's diversity index over productive rearrangements. Imported from immuneACCESS, the table was reduced by TCRdb to in-frame sequences with V and J called. These copies leave out some clones; in studies compared against another copy, an unresolved V gene accounts for under half, and the cause of the remainder is not known. D and trimming come from the DNA, and the V and J calls and clone size come from that table. Within this sample are around 99,000 clones, with 79% of them counted one time only. The top ten hold about a sixth of the sample.

Each collaborating institution followed its own protocols to collect whole blood in K2EDTA tubes. Collaborator samples were shipped for TCRbeta analysis as frozen whole blood, isolated PBMCs, or DNA extracted from either sample type. The chain employs TRBV7-7 and TRBJ2-7; TRBD2 is a possible D gene, resting on 6 matching bases. The clonotype originates from a woman at least 80 years old with active or convalescent COVID-19. Sample: peripheral blood. In nucleotide form, the sequence is TGTGCTAGCAGCAGGAGTAGCGGCTACGAGCAGTACTTC. Its translation is CASSRSSGYEQYF.